The 29 T cell receptor beta chains below were found in one sample sequenced in a study of blood T cells in healthy people across ages. Using a J-beta primer mix together with a sample-barcoded 5' primer, a second PCR was run for about 7 to 12 cycles. A single record per CDR3 protein comes from TCRdb applying MiXCR to the 5' RACE reads. Found here are about 1.4 million distinct CDR3 sequences, approximately 60% of them singletons; the top ten hold 6.5% to 8.5%. The sequenced sample was blood. These TCRs come from a man between 18 and 35 years old in good health.

This rearrangement joins TRBV27 to TRBJ1-6; D not resolved. The CDR3 runs 14 residues. The V and J ends lost 5 bases and 9 bases respectively, with 14 bases between them. Germline V lookup: CDR1 MNHEY, CDR2 SMNVEV (reference sequence). CDR3 amino acids: CASSPSDPRSPLHF. As DNA, the CDR3 is TGTGCCAGCAGTCCCTCGGACCCGCGTTCACCCCTCCACTTT.

The table lists this clonotype with a few counts. The chain joins TRBV25-1 to TRBJ1-5; D gene ambiguous. The V and J ends lost 4 bases and 4 bases respectively, with 11 bases between them. This CDR3 comprises 14 residues. Per germline, CDR1 MGHDK and CDR2 SYGVNS. For the CDR3, the DNA is TGTGCCAGCAGTGGGTTACAGCCGAATCAGCCCCAGCATTTT. Protein: CASSGLQPNQPQHF.

The V call is TRBV21-1, the J call TRBJ2-7; the table's D call of TRBD2 was not tested on the DNA. TRBV21-1 is deemed a pseudogene. CDR3 length equals 15 residues. The CDR3 loop is CASSKVGGSPYEQYF. In DNA form, the CDR3 reads TGTGCCAGCAGCAAAGTAGGAGGCAGTCCCTACGAGCAGTACTTC.

About this clonotype: Mismatch with germline at one junction end may stem from a read error. The rearrangement joins TRBV5-5 to TRBJ2-4, with D maybe TRBD1 (5 bases). TRBJ2-5 matches the DNA end more closely, so the J call is doubtful. CDR3 size: 14 residues. Germline CDR1 and CDR2: SGHKS and YYEKEE (reference sequence). The CDR3 nucleotides read TGTGCCGGCAGCTTGGTGACAGCCCGAGAGACCCAGTACTTC. Residues: CAGSLVTARETQYF.

The chain uses TRBV24-1 and TRBJ2-1, with 9 bases aligning to TRBD1. Trimming at V came to 7 bases and at J to 7 bases, leaving 10 bases not matched to a gene. Germline V gene lookup returns CDR1 KGHDR and CDR2 SFDVKD. The CDR3 has 15 residues. The CDR3 here is CATRATDRGGNEQFF. CDR3 sequence (DNA): TGTGCCACCAGGGCCACTGACAGGGGGGGGAATGAGCAGTTCTTC.

This sequence joins TRBV7-2 and TRBJ2-7; TRBD2 aligns across 11 bases. The CDR3 length is 15 residues. Germline loops: CDR1 SGHTA, CDR2 FQGNSA. Trimming took 5 bases from V and 3 from J; bases not matched to a gene: 6. CDR3 nucleotides: TGTGCCAGCAGCCCTAGACTAGCGGGAAACTACGAGCAGTACTTC. Translating gives CASSPRLAGNYEQYF.

V gene TRBV9 combines with J gene TRBJ2-3; 9 positions agree with TRBD2. The germline V gene has CDR1 SGDLS and CDR2 YYNGEE. The CDR3 loop spans 14 amino acids. The junction had 8 bases not matched to a gene; V was cut back by 7 bases and J by 5 bases. CDR3 nucleotides: TGTGCCAGCGCTGGCACTAGCGGGCGAGATACGCAGTATTTT. This translates into CASAGTSGRDTQYF.

Notes on this clonotype: One end of the junction varies from germline; a read error may be responsible. V gene TRBV28 combines with J gene TRBJ2-6, with a weak D call TRBD2 (6 bases). This CDR3 contains 16 residues. CDR1 is MDHEN and CDR2 is SYDVKM in the germline V gene. The CDR3 is CARSLAGSSGANVLTF. In nucleotides, the CDR3 is TGTGCCCGCAGTTTGGCGGGGAGCTCTGGGGCCAACGTCCTGACTTTC.

This clonotype has a handful of counts. This chain links TRBV25-1 with TRBJ2-7; perhaps TRBD1 as D (6 bases). Germline V gives CDR1 MGHDK, CDR2 SYGVNS. Trimming left V 1 base short and J 0 bases short, with 19 bases between. The CDR3 is made up of 18 amino acids. The CDR3 coding sequence is TGTGCCAGCAGTGAATGGGATTGGAGTGGGACAAGCTCCTACGAGCAGTACTTC. It encodes CASSEWDWSGTSSYEQYF.

This clonotype was picked up a small number of times. The genes are TRBV3-1 and TRBJ2-3; D possibly corresponds to TRBD2 (5 bases). Trimming cost V 1 base and J 4 bases, with 12 bases left between them. The CDR3 covers 15 residues. Germline loops: CDR1 LGHDT, CDR2 YNNKEL (reference sequence). This chain's CDR3 is CASSQVGARADTQYF. CDR3 sequence (DNA): TGTGCCAGCAGCCAAGTGGGAGCCAGAGCAGATACGCAGTATTTT.

This sequence joins TRBV7-9 and TRBJ1-2; D is unclear. Trimming cost V 2 bases and J 8 bases, with 6 bases left between them. Per the germline V gene, CDR1 is SEHNR and CDR2 is FQNEAQ (reference sequence). This CDR3 has 11 residues. Here the CDR3 reads CASSLKEGYTF. The CDR3 DNA reads TGTGCCAGCAGCTTAAAGGAAGGCTACACCTTC.

V usage is TRBV27 and J usage is TRBJ2-3; 9 nucleotides line up with TRBD2. Germline V gene sequence: CDR1 MNHEY, CDR2 SMNVEV (reference sequence). The CDR3 is 14 residues long. V gave up 5 bases and J gave up 2 bases; unmatched junction bases: 2. The CDR3 DNA sequence: TGTGCCAGCAGTGTAGCGGGAGCCACAGATACGCAGTATTTT. It yields the protein CASSVAGATDTQYF.

The V call is TRBV4-1, the J call TRBJ2-1; TRBD2 matches at 8 bases. Trimming at V came to 1 base and at J to 2 bases, leaving 1 base not matched to a gene. This CDR3 is built from 15 residues. The germline V gene encodes CDR1 MGHRA and CDR2 YSYEKL. The CDR3 DNA reads TGCGCCAGCAGCCAAGTAGCGGGGCCCTACAATGAGCAGTTCTTC. Translating it yields CASSQVAGPYNEQFF.

The CDR3 protein is CATREAGGPNTEAFF. The CDR3 coding sequence is TGTGCCACCAGGGAGGCAGGAGGGCCGAACACTGAAGCTTTCTTT. This chain uses TRBV24-1 with TRBJ1-1; no reliable D call. Trimming pared 7 bases from V and 1 base from J, leaving 15 bases between. The CDR3 sequence is 15 residues long. CDR1 and CDR2 (germline): KGHDR, SFDVKD.

This clonotype showed up just a few times. The V call is TRBV15, the J call TRBJ2-1; 7 bases are a match to TRBD1. The V gene's germline CDR1 is LNHNV and CDR2 YYDKDF (reference sequence). Trimming removed 2 bases from V and 4 bases from J; junction bases left unmatched: 11. The CDR3 has 17 amino acids. The DNA of the CDR3 is TGTGCCACCAGCAGAAGGGACAGCGAACCCTCTTACAATGAGCAGTTCTTC. Its translation: CATSRRDSEPSYNEQFF.

The DNA for the CDR3 is TGCAGTGCTAGAGAGAGGGGCGATGAGCAGTTCTTC. As protein: CSARERGDEQFF. The rearrangement uses TRBV20-1 and TRBJ2-1, with D possibly called TRBD1 or TRBD2 (5 bases each). CDR3 length: 12 residues. Trimming pared 0 bases from V and 8 bases from J, leaving 8 bases between. CDR1 is DFQATT, CDR2 SNEGSKA, per germline (reference sequence).

CDR3 sequence (DNA): TGTGCCATCAATTATCGGACTACTAGCACAGATACGCAGTATTTT. This codes for CAINYRTTSTDTQYF. The chain links TRBV10-3 to TRBJ2-3, with D possibly matching TRBD2 (6 bases). Germline V gene data show CDR1 as ENHRY and CDR2 as SYGVKD. Trimming left V 7 bases short and J 0 bases short, with 14 bases between. This CDR3 spans 15 amino acids.

This sequence joins TRBV27 and TRBJ2-7; TRBD1 agrees at 11 bases. CDR3 length: 15 amino acids. J gave up 6 bases and V 0 bases, and 4 bases lay outside the gene matches. Germline V gene sequence: CDR1 MNHEY, CDR2 SMNVEV (reference sequence). The CDR3: CASSLSRTGGGEQYF. CDR3 DNA: TGTGCCAGCAGTTTATCACGGACAGGGGGCGGCGAGCAGTACTTC.

The rearrangement links TRBV6-5 to TRBJ1-2; D might be TRBD1 (5 bases). The CDR3 has 14 amino acids. V was pared by 10 bases and J by 0 bases, with 15 bases between. Germline lookup yields CDR1 MNHEY and CDR2 SVGAGI. In nucleotides, the CDR3 is TGTGCCACTACAGGCCCCTCCGCTAACTATGGCTACACCTTC. Encoded protein: CATTGPSANYGYTF.

The chain carries TRBV5-1 and TRBJ2-1; 10 nucleotides match TRBD1. J gave up 8 bases and V 2 bases, and 7 bases lay outside the gene matches. This CDR3 has 15 amino acids. CDR1 is SGHRS, CDR2 YFSETQ, per germline. Written as DNA, the CDR3 is TGCGCCAGCAGCTTAGGGGACAGGGGTCTGGATGAGCAGTTCTTC. Translation: CASSLGDRGLDEQFF.

The rearrangement joins TRBV28 to TRBJ2-1; 12 bases agree with TRBD2. J gave up 14 bases and V 2 bases, and 10 bases lay outside the gene matches. From germline, CDR1 is MDHEN and CDR2 SYDVKM. The CDR3 contains 15 residues. CDR3 amino acids: CASSLRLAGGLWEFF. Here the CDR3 DNA reads TGTGCCAGCAGTTTAAGGCTAGCGGGGGGGCTTTGGGAGTTCTTC.

The rearrangement uses TRBV4-1 and TRBJ2-7; D is perhaps TRBD1 (6 bases). The CDR3 runs 16 residues. V was pared by 2 bases and J by 5 bases, with 19 bases between. Germline values: CDR1 MGHRA, CDR2 YSYEKL. The CDR3: CASSQSSRGYRNEQYF. In DNA, the CDR3 is TGCGCCAGCAGCCAAAGTAGCAGGGGTTATCGGAACGAGCAGTACTTC.

A few counts support this clonotype. The V gene is TRBV27, the J gene TRBJ2-3, with 7 bases matching TRBD1. The CDR3 sequence is 13 residues long. V shed 5 bases and J 4 bases; nucleotides not matched to a gene: 3. Germline assignment: CDR1 MNHEY and CDR2 SMNVEV (reference sequence). The CDR3 bases are TGTGCCAGCAGTATCCAGGGGGCAGATACGCAGTATTTT. Translation gives CASSIQGADTQYF.

The chain has TRBV20-1 and TRBJ2-4; 7 nucleotides agree with TRBD1. The germline V gene has CDR1 DFQATT and CDR2 SNEGSKA (reference sequence). The CDR3 is 12 residues long. V lost 6 bases to trimming and J lost 8 bases; unmatched junction nucleotides: 7. The CDR3 sequence is CSAITGVDIQYF. The CDR3 DNA reads TGCAGTGCCATTACAGGGGTAGACATTCAGTACTTC.

The chain joins TRBV12-3 or TRBV12-4 to TRBJ1-5; D gene ambiguous. CDR3 length: 15 residues. V lost 5 bases, J lost 0 bases, and 11 bases lay in between. CDR3 region: CASSRNGYSNQPQHF. CDR3 in DNA: TGTGCCAGCAGTCGTAACGGGTATAGCAATCAGCCCCAGCATTTT.

The chain has TRBV10-3 and TRBJ2-5, with 7 nucleotides matching TRBD2. The germline gives CDR1 ENHRY, CDR2 SYGVKD. The CDR3 covers 13 residues. V was clipped by 7 bases and J by 1 base; unmatched bases: 3. In nucleotides, the CDR3 is TGTGCCATCAAAAGCGGGGCCCAAGAGACCCAGTACTTC. Translating gives CAIKSGAQETQYF.

This clonotype was counted only a few times. The J gene is TRBJ2-5, the V gene TRBV3-1, with 7 bases fitting TRBD2. The DNA end is a closer match to TRBJ2-7, so the J assignment may be wrong. CDR1 LGHDT and CDR2 YNNKEL come from the germline V gene (reference sequence). CDR3 length equals 14 residues. CDR3 in amino acids: CASSQGGSIYEQYF. CDR3 nucleotide sequence: TGTGCCAGCAGCCAAGGCGGGAGTATCTACGAGCAGTACTTC.

J is TRBJ1-5 and V is TRBV4-3; D is unclear. The CDR3 length is 16 residues. Trimming removed 1 base from V and 4 bases from J, with 14 bases in between. Germline V gene sequence: CDR1 LGHNA, CDR2 YSLEER. Here the CDR3 reads CASSQAPVLRNQPQHF. The CDR3 nucleotides are TGCGCCAGCAGCCAAGCCCCAGTTTTGAGGAATCAGCCCCAGCATTTT.

V and J are TRBV4-1 and TRBJ2-5; 7 bases are a match to TRBD1. Germline CDR1 MGHRA, CDR2 YSYEKL. V shed 4 bases, J shed 4 bases, and the junction held 9 bases outside the gene matches. The CDR3 consists of 15 residues. In nucleotides, the CDR3 is TGCGCCAGCAGCCTAATACAGGGGATAGGAGAGACCCAGTACTTC. Protein product: CASSLIQGIGETQYF.